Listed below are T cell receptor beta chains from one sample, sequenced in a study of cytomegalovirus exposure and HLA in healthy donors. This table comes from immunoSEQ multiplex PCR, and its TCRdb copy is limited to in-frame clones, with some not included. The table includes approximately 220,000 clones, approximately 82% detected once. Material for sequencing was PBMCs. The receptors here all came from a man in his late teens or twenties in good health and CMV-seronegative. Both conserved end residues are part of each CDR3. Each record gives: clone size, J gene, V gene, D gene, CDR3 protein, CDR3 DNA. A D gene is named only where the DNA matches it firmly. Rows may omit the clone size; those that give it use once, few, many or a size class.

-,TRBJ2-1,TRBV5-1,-,CASSLSGDEQFF,TGCGCCAGCAGCTTGTCAGGCGATGAGCAGTTCTTC
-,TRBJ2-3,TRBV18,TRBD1,CASSPLGQGRDTQYF,TGTGCCAGCTCACCATTGGGACAGGGGAGAGATACGCAGTATTTT
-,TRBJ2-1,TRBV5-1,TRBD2,CASSLGTSTNNEQFF,TGCGCCAGCAGCTTAGGGACTAGCACAAACAATGAGCAGTTCTTC
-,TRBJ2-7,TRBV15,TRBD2,CATSRDLSGTRSYEQYF,TGTGCCACCAGCAGAGATCTTAGCGGGACCCGCTCCTACGAGCAGTACTTC
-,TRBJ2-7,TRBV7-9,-,CASSLATGIAKGSYEQYF,TGTGCCAGCAGCTTAGCGACAGGAATCGCGAAGGGGTCCTACGAGCAGTACTTC
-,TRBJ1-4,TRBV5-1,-,CASSWVPRTATNEKLFF,TGCGCCAGCAGCTGGGTCCCGAGGACTGCAACTAATGAAAAACTGTTTTTT
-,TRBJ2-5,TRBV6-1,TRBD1,CASSEWTGGLEQYF,TGTGCCAGCAGTGAATGGACAGGGGGATTAGAGCAGTACTTC
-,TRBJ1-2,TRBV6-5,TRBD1,CASGQGGYGYTF,TGTGCCAGCGGACAGGGCGGCTATGGCTACACCTTC
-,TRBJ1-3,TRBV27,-,CASSPQSSGNTIYF,TGTGCCAGCAGCCCACAGTCGTCTGGAAACACCATATATTTT
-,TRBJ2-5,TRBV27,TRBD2,CASSLAPPTSGGRETQYF,TGTGCCAGCAGTTTAGCCCCCCCGACTAGCGGGGGAAGAGAGACCCAGTACTTC
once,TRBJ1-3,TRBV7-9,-,CASSLEAGPGNTIYF,TGTGCCAGCAGCTTAGAAGCAGGGCCGGGAAACACCATATATTTT
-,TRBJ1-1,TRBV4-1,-,CASSQDHSTSMNTEASF,TGCGCCAGCAGCCAAGATCACAGCACCTCAATGAACACTGAAGCTTCCTTT
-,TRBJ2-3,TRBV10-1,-,CASSFSRFTDTQYF,TGCGCCAGCAGTTTTTCCAGATTCACAGATACGCAGTATTTT
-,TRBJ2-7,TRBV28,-,CASSLAGPYSYEQYF,TGTGCCAGCAGTTTGGCGGGTCCCTACTCCTACGAGCAGTACTTC
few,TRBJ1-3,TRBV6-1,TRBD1,CASSVQGATGNTIYF,TGTGCCAGCAGCGTACAGGGGGCCACTGGAAACACCATATATTTT
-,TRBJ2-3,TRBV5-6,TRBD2,CASSQTSGRARDTQYF,TGTGCCAGCAGCCAGACTAGCGGGAGGGCTAGAGATACGCAGTATTTT
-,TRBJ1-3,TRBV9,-,CASSVDRDSGNTIYF,TGTGCCAGCAGCGTAGACCGGGACTCTGGAAACACCATATATTTT
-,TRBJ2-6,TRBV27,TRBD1,CASRLAGQGFSGANVLTF,TGTGCCAGCAGGTTAGCGGGACAGGGGTTCTCTGGGGCCAACGTCCTGACTTTC
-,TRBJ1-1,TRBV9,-,CASSVEGGGTEAFF,TGTGCCAGCAGCGTAGAGGGGGGGGGAACTGAAGCTTTCTTT
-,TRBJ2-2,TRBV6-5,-,CASRQTRTGELFF,TGTGCCAGCAGACAGACAAGAACCGGGGAGCTGTTTTTT
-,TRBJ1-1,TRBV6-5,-,CASSPGSEAFF,TGTGCCAGCAGCCCAGGGTCTGAAGCTTTCTTT
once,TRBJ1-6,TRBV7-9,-,CASSYSSSYNSPLHF,TGTGCCAGCAGCTACAGCAGCTCCTATAATTCACCCCTCCACTTT
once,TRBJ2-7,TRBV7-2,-,CASSLAIPYEQYF,TGTGCCAGCAGCTTAGCTATTCCCTACGAGCAGTACTTC
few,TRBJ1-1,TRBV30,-,CAWSRTTEAFF,TGTGCCTGGAGTCGGACAACTGAAGCTTTCTTT
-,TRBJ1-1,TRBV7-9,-,CASSLVQGNSEAFF,TGTGCCAGCAGCTTGGTGCAGGGTAACTCTGAAGCTTTCTTT
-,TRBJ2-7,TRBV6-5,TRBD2,CASSFRGGYLSYEQYF,TGTGCCAGCAGTTTCCGCGGGGGTTACCTCTCCTACGAGCAGTACTTC
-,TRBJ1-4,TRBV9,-,CASSRREGTNEKLFF,TGTGCCAGCAGCCGTAGGGAGGGAACTAATGAAAAACTGTTTTTT
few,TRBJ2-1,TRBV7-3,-,CASSLTRDYNEQFF,TGTGCCAGCAGCTTAACCAGGGACTACAATGAGCAGTTCTTC
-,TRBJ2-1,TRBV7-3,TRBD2,CASSLGTRNEQFF,TGTGCCAGCAGCTTAGGGACTAGAAATGAGCAGTTCTTC
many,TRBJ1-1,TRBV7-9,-,CASSLIRGRNTEAFF,TGTGCCAGCAGCTTAATACGAGGCAGGAACACTGAAGCTTTCTTT
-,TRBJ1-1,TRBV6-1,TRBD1,CASSVRDRGRRTEAFF,TGTGCCAGCAGTGTCAGGGACAGGGGGCGAAGGACTGAAGCTTTCTTT
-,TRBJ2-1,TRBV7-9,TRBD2,CASSPPGGRGEQFF,TGTGCCAGCAGCCCTCCGGGGGGGCGCGGTGAGCAGTTCTTC
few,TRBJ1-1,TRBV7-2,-,CASSGGVSTEAFF,TGTGCCAGCAGCGGGGGGGTCAGCACTGAAGCTTTCTTT
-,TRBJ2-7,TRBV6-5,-,CASSYSRDYEQYF,TGTGCCAGCAGTTACTCGCGGGACTACGAGCAGTACTTC
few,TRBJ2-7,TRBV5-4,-,CASSFRDTSYEQYF,TGTGCCAGCAGCTTCCGGGACACCTCCTACGAGCAGTACTTC
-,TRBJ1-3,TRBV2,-,CASRDGGPGNTIYF,TGTGCCAGCAGGGACGGGGGTCCGGGAAACACCATATATTTT
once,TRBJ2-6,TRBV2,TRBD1,CATGRGQITSGANVLTF,TGTGCCACGGGCCGGGGACAGATCACTTCTGGGGCCAACGTCCTGACTTTC
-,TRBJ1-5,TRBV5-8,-,CASARGFNQPQHF,TGTGCCAGCGCTAGAGGATTCAATCAGCCCCAGCATTTT
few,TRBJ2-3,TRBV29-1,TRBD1,CSVGQGTDTQYF,TGCAGCGTGGGACAGGGCACAGATACGCAGTATTTT
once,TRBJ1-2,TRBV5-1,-,CASSTGPGEIQGYTF,TGCGCCAGCAGCACTGGCCCAGGGGAGATCCAAGGCTACACCTTC
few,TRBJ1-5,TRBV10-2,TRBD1,CASSVQGSGQPQHF,TGCGCCAGCAGTGTACAGGGGTCGGGCCAGCCCCAGCATTTT
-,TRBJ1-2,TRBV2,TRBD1,CASSKGGLGGYTF,TGTGCCAGCAGTAAAGGGGGCCTCGGTGGCTACACCTTC
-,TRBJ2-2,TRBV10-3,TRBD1,CATKPGQEHTGELFF,TGTGCCACGAAACCGGGACAGGAACACACCGGGGAGCTGTTTTTT
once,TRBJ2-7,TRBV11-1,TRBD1,CASSPGQGYEQYF,TGTGCCAGCAGCCCGGGACAGGGGTACGAGCAGTACTTC
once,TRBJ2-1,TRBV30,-,CAFLGGSIQDNEQFF,TGTGCCTTTTTAGGTGGTAGCATACAGGACAATGAGCAGTTCTTC
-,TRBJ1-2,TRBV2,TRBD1,CASSGTGTGNYGYTF,TGTGCCAGCAGCGGGACCGGGACAGGGAACTATGGCTACACCTTC
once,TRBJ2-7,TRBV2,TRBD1,CASSPRQGSYEQYF,TGTGCCAGCAGTCCAAGACAGGGCTCCTACGAGCAGTACTTC
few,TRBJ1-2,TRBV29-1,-,CSVEMGANYGYTF,TGCAGCGTTGAAATGGGGGCAAACTATGGCTACACCTTC
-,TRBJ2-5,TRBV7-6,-,CASSLQTNYQETQYF,TGTGCCAGCAGCTTGCAAACTAACTACCAAGAGACCCAGTACTTC
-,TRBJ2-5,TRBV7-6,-,CASRGDFQETQYF,TGTGCCAGCAGGGGGGACTTCCAAGAGACCCAGTACTTC
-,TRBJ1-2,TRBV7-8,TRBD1,CASSLATGGRYGYTF,TGTGCCAGCAGCTTAGCGACAGGGGGCCGGTATGGCTACACCTTC
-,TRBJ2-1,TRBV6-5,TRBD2,CASTVAGGPYNEQFF,TGTGCCAGCACCGTAGCGGGAGGGCCCTACAATGAGCAGTTCTTC
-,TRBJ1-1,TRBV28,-,CASSSLPTEAFF,TGTGCCAGCAGCTCCCTCCCCACTGAAGCTTTCTTT
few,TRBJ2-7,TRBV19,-,CASSIQDYPSYEQYF,TGTGCCAGTAGTATCCAGGACTATCCCTCCTACGAGCAGTACTTC
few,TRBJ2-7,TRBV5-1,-,CASSLVQGYEQYF,TGCGCCAGCAGCTTGGTACAGGGTTACGAGCAGTACTTC